This T cell receptor beta chain emerged from a study of blood T cell repertoires in COVID-19. Original methodology: By means of reference gene primer amplification, nucleated cell counts were estimated. The repertoire was sequenced with immunoSEQ multiplex PCR; TCRdb's copy has only in-frame clones and lacks some. That table is the source of V, J and clone size, and D and trimming were worked out from the DNA. The top ten hold around a sixth of the sample, which has 95,000 to 100,000 clones, approximately 84% seen once. Germline V gives CDR1 LNHDA, CDR2 SQIVND (reference sequence). The CDR3 is 11 residues long. Germline trimming cut 11 bases from V and 5 bases from J; bases unmatched to any gene: 4.

The TCR comes from a woman between 55 and 75 years old with acute or convalescent COVID-19. Sequencing was performed on peripheral blood. The V gene is TRBV19, the J gene TRBJ1-2, with 8 positions matching TRBD1. The CDR3 DNA reads TGTGCCGGACAGGGCATTTATGGCTACACCTTC. Protein: CAGQGIYGYTF.